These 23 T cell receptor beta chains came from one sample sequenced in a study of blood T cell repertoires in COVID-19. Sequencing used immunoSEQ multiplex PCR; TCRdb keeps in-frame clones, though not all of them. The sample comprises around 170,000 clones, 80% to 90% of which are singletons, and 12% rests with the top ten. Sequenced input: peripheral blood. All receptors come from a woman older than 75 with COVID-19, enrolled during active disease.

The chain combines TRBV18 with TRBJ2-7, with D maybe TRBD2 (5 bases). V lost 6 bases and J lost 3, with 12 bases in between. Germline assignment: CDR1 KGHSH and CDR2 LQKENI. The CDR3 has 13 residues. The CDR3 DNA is TGTGCCAGCTCTCAAGCGGACCTCTACGAGCAGTACTTC. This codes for CASSQADLYEQYF. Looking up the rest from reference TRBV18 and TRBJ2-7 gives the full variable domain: NAGVMQNPRHLVRRRGQEARLRCSPMKGHSHVYWYRQLPEEGLKFMVYLQKENIIDESGMPKERFSAEFPKEGPSILRIQQVVRGDSAAYFCASSQADLYEQYFGPGTRLTVT.

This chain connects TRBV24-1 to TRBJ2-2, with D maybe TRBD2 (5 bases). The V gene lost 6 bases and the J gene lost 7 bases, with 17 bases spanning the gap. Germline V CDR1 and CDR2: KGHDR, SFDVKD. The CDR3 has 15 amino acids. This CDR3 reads CATSRGRGMGGELFF. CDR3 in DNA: TGTGCCACCAGTCGCGGCCGGGGAATGGGCGGGGAGCTGTTTTTT.

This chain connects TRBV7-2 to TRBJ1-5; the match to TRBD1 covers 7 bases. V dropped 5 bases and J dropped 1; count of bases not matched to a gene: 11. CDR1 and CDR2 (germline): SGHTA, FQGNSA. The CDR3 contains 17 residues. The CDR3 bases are TGTGCCAGCAGCCTCAACAGGGGCCGAGGAAGCAATCAGCCCCAGCATTTT. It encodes CASSLNRGRGSNQPQHF.

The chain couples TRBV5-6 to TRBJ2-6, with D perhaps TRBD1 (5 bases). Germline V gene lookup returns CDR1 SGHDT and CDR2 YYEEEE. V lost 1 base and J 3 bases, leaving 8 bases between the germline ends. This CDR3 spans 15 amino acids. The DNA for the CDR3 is TGTGCCAGCAGCTTGAGGGGTGGTGGGGCCAACGTCCTGACTTTC. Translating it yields CASSLRGGGANVLTF.

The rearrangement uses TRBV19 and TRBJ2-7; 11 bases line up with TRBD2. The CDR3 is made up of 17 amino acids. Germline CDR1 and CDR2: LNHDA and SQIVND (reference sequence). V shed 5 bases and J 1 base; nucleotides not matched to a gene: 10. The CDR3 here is CASSGGLAEGPSYEQYF. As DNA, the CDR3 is TGTGCCAGTAGTGGGGGACTAGCGGAGGGACCGTCCTACGAGCAGTACTTC.

The CDR3 DNA reads as TGCGCCAGCAGCTTCCCTCTTTCCTTAGCGGGAGGGGTAGATACGCAGTATTTT. As protein: CASSFPLSLAGGVDTQYF. The rearrangement uses TRBV5-1 and TRBJ2-3; 11 bases are a match to TRBD2. J gave up 5 bases and V 2 bases, and 13 bases lay outside the gene matches. This CDR3 has 18 amino acids. Germline V gene sequence: CDR1 SGHRS, CDR2 YFSETQ.

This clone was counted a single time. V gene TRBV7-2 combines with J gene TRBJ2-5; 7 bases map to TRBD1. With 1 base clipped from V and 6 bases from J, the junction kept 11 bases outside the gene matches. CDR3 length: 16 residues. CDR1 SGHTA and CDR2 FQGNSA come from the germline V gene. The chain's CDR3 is CASSLEGPGGLKTQYF. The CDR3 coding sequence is TGTGCCAGCAGCTTAGAGGGGCCAGGGGGTCTGAAGACCCAGTACTTC.

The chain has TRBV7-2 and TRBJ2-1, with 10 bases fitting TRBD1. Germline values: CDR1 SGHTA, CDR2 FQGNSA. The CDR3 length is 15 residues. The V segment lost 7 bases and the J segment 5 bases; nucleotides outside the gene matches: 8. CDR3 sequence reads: CASTPGTGAHNEQFF. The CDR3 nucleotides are TGTGCCAGCACCCCCGGGACAGGGGCCCACAATGAGCAGTTCTTC.

The CDR3 region is CASSPVGTNSYNEQFF. The CDR3 nucleotides read TGCGCCAGCAGTCCTGTTGGCACAAACTCCTACAATGAGCAGTTCTTC. This sequence joins TRBV23-1 and TRBJ2-1; no reliable D call. TRBV23-1 is placed among ORFs of uncertain function. The V end was cut by 4 bases, the J end by 0 bases, with 13 bases between. The CDR3 has 16 residues.

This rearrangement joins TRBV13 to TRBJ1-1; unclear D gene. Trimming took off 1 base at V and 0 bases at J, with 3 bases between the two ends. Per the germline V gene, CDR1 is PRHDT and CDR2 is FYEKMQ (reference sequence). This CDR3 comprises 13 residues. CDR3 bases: TGTGCCAGCAGCTTAGCGGTGAACACTGAAGCTTTCTTT. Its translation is CASSLAVNTEAFF.

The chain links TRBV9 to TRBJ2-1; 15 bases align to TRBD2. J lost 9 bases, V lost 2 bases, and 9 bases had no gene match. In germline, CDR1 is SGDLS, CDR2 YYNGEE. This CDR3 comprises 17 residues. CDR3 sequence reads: CASSVPRTSGGGGEQFF. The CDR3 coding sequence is TGTGCCAGCAGCGTGCCGCGGACTAGCGGGGGGGGAGGTGAGCAGTTCTTC.

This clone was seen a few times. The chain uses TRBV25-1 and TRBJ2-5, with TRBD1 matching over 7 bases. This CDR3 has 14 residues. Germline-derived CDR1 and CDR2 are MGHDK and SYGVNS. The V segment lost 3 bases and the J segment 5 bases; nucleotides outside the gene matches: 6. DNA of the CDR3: TGTGCCAGCAGTGAGGGACAGCCGGGGGAGACCCAGTACTTC. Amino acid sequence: CASSEGQPGETQYF.

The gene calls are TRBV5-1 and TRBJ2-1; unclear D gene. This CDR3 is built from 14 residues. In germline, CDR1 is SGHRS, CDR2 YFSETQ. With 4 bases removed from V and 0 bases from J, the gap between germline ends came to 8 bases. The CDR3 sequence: CASSQGDSYNEQFF. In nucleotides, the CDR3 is TGCGCCAGCAGCCAAGGAGACTCCTACAATGAGCAGTTCTTC.

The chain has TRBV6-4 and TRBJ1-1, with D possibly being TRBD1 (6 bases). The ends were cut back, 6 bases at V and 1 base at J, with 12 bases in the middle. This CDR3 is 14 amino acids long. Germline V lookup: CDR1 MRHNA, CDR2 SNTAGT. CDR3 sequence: CASRDWDKNTEAFF. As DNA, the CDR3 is TGTGCCAGCAGGGATTGGGACAAGAACACTGAAGCTTTCTTT.

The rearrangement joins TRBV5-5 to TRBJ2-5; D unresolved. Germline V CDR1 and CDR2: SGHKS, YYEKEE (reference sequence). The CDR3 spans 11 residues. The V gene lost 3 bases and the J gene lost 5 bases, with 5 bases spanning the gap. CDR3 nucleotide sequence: TGTGCCAGCAGCTCCAGGGAGACCCAGTACTTC. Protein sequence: CASSSRETQYF. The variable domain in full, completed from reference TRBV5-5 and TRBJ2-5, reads DAGVTQSPTHLIKTRGQQVTLRCSPISGHKSVSWYQQVLGQGPQFIFQYYEKEERGRGNFPDRFSARQFPNYSSELNVNALLLGDSALYLCASSSRETQYFGPGTRLLVL.

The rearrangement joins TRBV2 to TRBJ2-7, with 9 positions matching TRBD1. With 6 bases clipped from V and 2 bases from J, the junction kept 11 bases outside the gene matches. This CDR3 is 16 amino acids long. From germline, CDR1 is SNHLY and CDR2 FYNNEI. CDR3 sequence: CASRVSPGQGTYEQYF. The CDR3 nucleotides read TGTGCCAGCAGGGTATCCCCGGGACAGGGAACCTACGAGCAGTACTTC.

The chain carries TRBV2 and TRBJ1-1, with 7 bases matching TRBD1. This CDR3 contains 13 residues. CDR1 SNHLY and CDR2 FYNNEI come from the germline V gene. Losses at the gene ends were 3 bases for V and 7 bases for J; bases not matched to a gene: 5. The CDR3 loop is CASSDGTAFEAFF. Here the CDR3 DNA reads TGTGCCAGCAGTGACGGGACAGCCTTTGAAGCTTTCTTT.

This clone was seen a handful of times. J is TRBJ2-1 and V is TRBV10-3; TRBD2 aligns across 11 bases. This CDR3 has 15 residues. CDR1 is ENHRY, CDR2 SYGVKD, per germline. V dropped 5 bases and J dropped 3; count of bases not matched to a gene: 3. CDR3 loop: CAISPGLAVYNEQFF. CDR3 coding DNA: TGTGCCATCAGTCCGGGACTAGCGGTCTACAATGAGCAGTTCTTC.

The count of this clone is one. CDR3 amino acids: CASSLANAGRAEAFF. In DNA, the CDR3 is TGTGCCAGCAGCTTAGCAAACGCGGGGAGGGCTGAAGCTTTCTTT. The chain employs TRBV11-1 and TRBJ1-1; D is unclear. V lost 0 bases, J lost 6 bases, and 14 bases lay in between. This CDR3 contains 15 residues. Germline loops: CDR1 SGHAT, CDR2 FQDESV (reference sequence). Combining the CDR3 with reference TRBV11-1 and TRBJ1-1 gives the whole variable domain EAEVAQSPRYKITEKSQAVAFWCDPISGHATLYWYRQILGQGPELLVQFQDESVVDDSQLPKDRFSAERLKGVDSTLKIQPAELGDSAMYLCASSLANAGRAEAFFGQGTRLTVV.

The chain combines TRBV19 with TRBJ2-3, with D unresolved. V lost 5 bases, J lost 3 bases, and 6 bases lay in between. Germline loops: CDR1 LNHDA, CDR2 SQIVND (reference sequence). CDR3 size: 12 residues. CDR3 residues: CASSRETDTQYF. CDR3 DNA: TGTGCCAGTAGTCGTGAGACAGATACGCAGTATTTT.

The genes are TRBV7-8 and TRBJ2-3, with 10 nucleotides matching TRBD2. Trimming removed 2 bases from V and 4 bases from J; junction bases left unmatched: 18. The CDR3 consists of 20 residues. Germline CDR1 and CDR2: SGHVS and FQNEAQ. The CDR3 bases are TGTGCCAGCAGCTTATTCGGAATTGGACTAGCGGAACCGGGTGCAGATACGCAGTATTTT. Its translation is CASSLFGIGLAEPGADTQYF.

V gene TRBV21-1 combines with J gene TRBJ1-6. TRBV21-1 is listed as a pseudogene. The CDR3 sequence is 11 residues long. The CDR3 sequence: CASSIPRALHF. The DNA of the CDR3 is TGTGCCAGCAGCATCCCGCGGGCCCTCCACTTT.

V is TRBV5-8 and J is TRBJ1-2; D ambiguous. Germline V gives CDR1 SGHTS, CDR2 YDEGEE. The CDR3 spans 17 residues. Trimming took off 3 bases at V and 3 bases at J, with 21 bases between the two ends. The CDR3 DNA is TGTGCCAGCAGCTCCGGGCCCAGGCGGGGTTGGGACTATGGCTACACCTTC. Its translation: CASSSGPRRGWDYGYTF. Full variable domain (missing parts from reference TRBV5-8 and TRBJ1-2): EAGVTQSPTHLIKTRGQQATLRCSPISGHTSVYWYQQALGLGLQFLLWYDEGEERNRGNFPPRFSGRQFPNYSSELNVNALELEDSALYLCASSSGPRRGWDYGYTFGSGTRLTVV.